This paragraph covers one TCR beta chain sequence. Libraries were prepared by immunoSEQ multiplex PCR; TCRdb keeps only in-frame clonotypes and omits some of them. This table has about 100,000 clones, almost 80% appearing once. CDR1 is SGHNT, CDR2 YYREEE, per germline (reference sequence). CDR3 length equals 17 residues. V shed 1 base and J 3 bases; nucleotides not matched to a gene: 6. The sample originates from a study of blood T cell repertoires in COVID-19. About the research overall: The United States, Italy and Spain provided the acute and convalescent COVID-19 samples. T cells, B-cell-depleted T cells, or PBMCs supplied cDNA or gDNA.

The source is a man in his 70s with active or convalescent COVID-19. V gene TRBV5-4 combines with J gene TRBJ2-7; 14 positions match TRBD2. The sample taken for sequencing was peripheral blood. This chain's CDR3 is CASSLLTSGRVGYEQYF. CDR3 nucleotides: TGTGCCAGCAGCTTGTTGACTAGCGGGAGGGTGGGCTACGAGCAGTACTTC.